These T cell receptor beta chains were read from a single sample in a study of OX40 agonist ivuxolimab in advanced cancers. Sequencing was performed with immunoSEQ multiplex PCR; in TCRdb, only in-frame clones are kept and a portion is missing. The sample comprises tens of thousands of clones, roughly 87% of which are singletons, and over 9.5% rests with the top ten. The source was CD4+ or CD8+ T cells sorted from blood, collected in a trial of the OX40 agonist ivuxolimab. The origin of the receptors is an adult with an advanced solid tumor such as melanoma, head and neck, liver or kidney cancer. Both conserved end residues are part of each CDR3. Fields, in order: V gene, CDR3 length, J gene, clone size, D gene, CDR3 protein, CDR3 DNA. D genes are given only for firm matches. Clone size is stated in some rows and not others, as once, few, many or a class when expanded.

V gene: TRBV7-9; CDR3 length: 18; J gene: TRBJ2-6; clone size: NA; D gene: TRBD2; CDR3 protein: CASSSGLAALSGANVLTF; CDR3 DNA: TGTGCCAGCAGTTCCGGACTAGCGGCACTCTCTGGGGCCAACGTCCTGACTTTC
V gene: TRBV6-6; CDR3 length: 14; J gene: TRBJ1-1; clone size: NA; D gene: NA; CDR3 protein: CASSLGVLNTEAFF; CDR3 DNA: TGTGCCAGCAGTTTGGGGGTGCTGAACACTGAAGCTTTCTTT
V gene: TRBV7-9; CDR3 length: 13; J gene: TRBJ1-2; clone size: NA; D gene: TRBD1; CDR3 protein: CASSSWTGSGYTF; CDR3 DNA: TGTGCCAGCAGCTCCTGGACAGGCTCTGGCTACACCTTC
V gene: TRBV7-9; CDR3 length: 14; J gene: TRBJ2-3; clone size: NA; D gene: NA; CDR3 protein: CASSPEGSSYTQYF; CDR3 DNA: TGTGCCAGCAGCCCCGAGGGGTCGAGTTATACGCAGTATTTT
V gene: TRBV7-9; CDR3 length: 14; J gene: TRBJ2-1; clone size: NA; D gene: TRBD2; CDR3 protein: CASSPRTSIYEQFF; CDR3 DNA: TGTGCCAGCAGCCCCCGGACTAGTATATATGAGCAGTTCTTC
V gene: TRBV29-1; CDR3 length: 12; J gene: TRBJ2-7; clone size: once; D gene: NA; CDR3 protein: CSVIDITYEQYF; CDR3 DNA: TGCAGCGTGATAGACATCACCTACGAGCAGTACTTC
V gene: TRBV11-2; CDR3 length: 17; J gene: TRBJ2-1; clone size: few; D gene: NA; CDR3 protein: CASSSISGRRTSNEQFF; CDR3 DNA: TGTGCCAGCAGCTCTATTAGCGGTAGGAGAACAAGCAATGAGCAGTTCTTC
V gene: TRBV4-1; CDR3 length: 13; J gene: TRBJ1-5; clone size: NA; D gene: NA; CDR3 protein: CASSSGLNQPQHF; CDR3 DNA: TGCGCCAGCAGCTCGGGACTCAATCAGCCCCAGCATTTT
V gene: TRBV5-6; CDR3 length: 16; J gene: TRBJ2-6; clone size: NA; D gene: NA; CDR3 protein: CASSQTRGSGANVLTF; CDR3 DNA: TGTGCCAGCAGCCAGACCAGGGGCTCTGGGGCCAACGTCCTGACTTTC
V gene: TRBV5-1; CDR3 length: 13; J gene: TRBJ1-1; clone size: NA; D gene: NA; CDR3 protein: CASSSSANTEAFF; CDR3 DNA: TGCGCCAGCAGCTCCTCAGCGAACACTGAAGCTTTCTTT
V gene: TRBV7-3; CDR3 length: 16; J gene: TRBJ2-3; clone size: NA; D gene: NA; CDR3 protein: CASSLMGGEFTDTQYF; CDR3 DNA: TGTGCCAGCAGTTTAATGGGGGGCGAGTTTACAGATACGCAGTATTTT
V gene: TRBV9; CDR3 length: 15; J gene: TRBJ2-5; clone size: NA; D gene: NA; CDR3 protein: CASSLGGLYQETQYF; CDR3 DNA: TGTGCCAGCAGTCTGGGCGGGCTGTACCAAGAGACCCAGTACTTC
V gene: TRBV9; CDR3 length: 14; J gene: TRBJ2-3; clone size: NA; D gene: TRBD2; CDR3 protein: CASSVGLARDTQYF; CDR3 DNA: TGTGCCAGCAGCGTAGGACTAGCACGAGATACGCAGTATTTT
V gene: TRBV6-6; CDR3 length: 15; J gene: TRBJ2-1; clone size: NA; D gene: TRBD2; CDR3 protein: CASSRRGTSADEQFF; CDR3 DNA: TGTGCCAGCAGCCGCCGAGGGACTAGTGCGGATGAGCAGTTCTTC
V gene: TRBV28; CDR3 length: 16; J gene: TRBJ2-2; clone size: NA; D gene: NA; CDR3 protein: CASSQFQPLGAGELFF; CDR3 DNA: TGTGCCAGCAGCCAATTCCAGCCCCTAGGAGCCGGGGAGCTGTTTTTT
V gene: TRBV25-1; CDR3 length: 16; J gene: TRBJ1-1; clone size: NA; D gene: NA; CDR3 protein: CASSEAGRNLNTEAFF; CDR3 DNA: TGTGCCAGCAGTGAAGCCGGACGGAATCTAAACACTGAAGCTTTCTTT
V gene: TRBV21-1; CDR3 length: 18; J gene: TRBJ1-3; clone size: NA; D gene: NA; CDR3 protein: CASSTRRTGYRPGNTIYF; CDR3 DNA: TGTGCCAGCAGCACAAGGCGGACAGGGTACCGTCCTGGAAACACCATATATTTT
V gene: TRBV5-1; CDR3 length: 16; J gene: TRBJ1-5; clone size: NA; D gene: NA; CDR3 protein: CASSLGTTAQNQPQHF; CDR3 DNA: TGCGCCAGCAGTTTGGGGACCACGGCGCAAAATCAGCCCCAGCATTTT
V gene: TRBV5-1; CDR3 length: 15; J gene: TRBJ2-1; clone size: NA; D gene: NA; CDR3 protein: CASSLWGQGTNEQFF; CDR3 DNA: TGCGCCAGCAGCTTGTGGGGCCAGGGTACCAATGAGCAGTTCTTC
V gene: TRBV4-1; CDR3 length: 14; J gene: TRBJ1-1; clone size: NA; D gene: NA; CDR3 protein: CASSQVSFVKEAFF; CDR3 DNA: TGCGCCAGCAGCCAAGTCAGCTTCGTCAAAGAAGCTTTCTTT
V gene: TRBV7-9; CDR3 length: 14; J gene: TRBJ2-5; clone size: NA; D gene: NA; CDR3 protein: CASSLAGSQETQYF; CDR3 DNA: TGTGCCAGCAGCTTAGCAGGCTCCCAAGAGACCCAGTACTTC
V gene: TRBV10-3; CDR3 length: 13; J gene: TRBJ2-1; clone size: NA; D gene: NA; CDR3 protein: CAITGRLDNEQFF; CDR3 DNA: TGTGCCATCACGGGACGCCTCGACAATGAGCAGTTCTTC
V gene: TRBV29-1; CDR3 length: 12; J gene: TRBJ2-5; clone size: NA; D gene: NA; CDR3 protein: CSVGPYPETQYF; CDR3 DNA: TGCAGCGTTGGGCCCTACCCGGAGACCCAGTACTTC
V gene: TRBV7-2; CDR3 length: 15; J gene: TRBJ2-1; clone size: few; D gene: NA; CDR3 protein: CASSIGGLASNEQFF; CDR3 DNA: TGTGCCAGCAGCATAGGAGGGCTAGCCTCCAATGAGCAGTTCTTC
V gene: TRBV29-1; CDR3 length: 12; J gene: TRBJ2-5; clone size: once; D gene: NA; CDR3 protein: CSVVRSQETQYF; CDR3 DNA: TGCAGCGTTGTGCGCAGTCAAGAGACCCAGTACTTC
V gene: TRBV9; CDR3 length: 12; J gene: TRBJ2-2; clone size: NA; D gene: NA; CDR3 protein: CASSVYVGELFF; CDR3 DNA: TGTGCCAGCAGCGTATACGTCGGGGAGCTGTTTTTT
V gene: TRBV6-6; CDR3 length: 14; J gene: TRBJ1-1; clone size: NA; D gene: NA; CDR3 protein: CASSYTRANTEAFF; CDR3 DNA: TGTGCCAGCAGTTACACCCGAGCGAACACTGAAGCTTTCTTT
V gene: TRBV29-1; CDR3 length: 14; J gene: TRBJ2-7; clone size: few; D gene: NA; CDR3 protein: CSVEVSSPTYEQYF; CDR3 DNA: TGCAGCGTTGAAGTGAGCTCGCCAACCTACGAGCAGTACTTC
V gene: TRBV28; CDR3 length: 14; J gene: TRBJ2-1; clone size: NA; D gene: TRBD2; CDR3 protein: CASSLAGGQWAQFF; CDR3 DNA: TGTGCCAGCAGTTTAGCGGGGGGCCAGTGGGCGCAGTTCTTC
V gene: TRBV29-1; CDR3 length: 15; J gene: TRBJ2-1; clone size: NA; D gene: TRBD2; CDR3 protein: CSGRLAGAAYNEQFF; CDR3 DNA: TGCAGCGGACGGTTAGCGGGAGCGGCTTACAATGAGCAGTTCTTC
V gene: TRBV19; CDR3 length: 13; J gene: TRBJ1-3; clone size: NA; D gene: NA; CDR3 protein: CASSIPWGNTIYF; CDR3 DNA: TGTGCCAGTAGTATCCCCTGGGGAAACACCATATATTTT
V gene: TRBV6-4; CDR3 length: 13; J gene: TRBJ2-2; clone size: NA; D gene: NA; CDR3 protein: CASRRGNTGELFF; CDR3 DNA: TGTGCCAGCAGGAGAGGAAACACCGGGGAGCTGTTTTTT
V gene: TRBV5-1; CDR3 length: 15; J gene: TRBJ2-1; clone size: NA; D gene: NA; CDR3 protein: CASRPQGRSYNEQFF; CDR3 DNA: TGCGCCAGCAGGCCCCAGGGGAGATCCTACAATGAGCAGTTCTTC
V gene: TRBV5-1; CDR3 length: 15; J gene: TRBJ2-5; clone size: NA; D gene: TRBD2; CDR3 protein: CASSFHGLAQETQYF; CDR3 DNA: TGCGCCAGCAGCTTTCATGGACTAGCCCAAGAGACCCAGTACTTC
V gene: TRBV28; CDR3 length: 16; J gene: TRBJ2-2; clone size: once; D gene: TRBD1; CDR3 protein: CASIRGGTGPTGELFF; CDR3 DNA: TGTGCCAGCATTCGGGGAGGGACAGGGCCCACCGGGGAGCTGTTTTTT
V gene: TRBV7-7; CDR3 length: 15; J gene: TRBJ2-5; clone size: NA; D gene: NA; CDR3 protein: CASSPQGLAWETQYF; CDR3 DNA: TGTGCTAGCAGCCCACAGGGGCTAGCGTGGGAGACCCAGTACTTC
V gene: TRBV19; CDR3 length: 14; J gene: TRBJ2-5; clone size: NA; D gene: TRBD2; CDR3 protein: CASSMGRVWETQYF; CDR3 DNA: TGTGCCAGTAGTATGGGGAGGGTTTGGGAGACCCAGTACTTC
V gene: TRBV7-9; CDR3 length: 17; J gene: TRBJ2-1; clone size: NA; D gene: TRBD2; CDR3 protein: CASSFGTSGGTYNEQFF; CDR3 DNA: TGTGCCAGCAGCTTCGGGACTAGCGGGGGAACCTACAATGAGCAGTTCTTC
V gene: TRBV18; CDR3 length: 15; J gene: TRBJ1-6; clone size: NA; D gene: NA; CDR3 protein: CASSLSGPINSPLHF; CDR3 DNA: TGTGCCAGCTCACTCTCCGGGCCGATTAATTCACCCCTCCACTTT
V gene: TRBV4-1; CDR3 length: 13; J gene: TRBJ1-5; clone size: NA; D gene: TRBD1; CDR3 protein: CASRQGVNQPQHF; CDR3 DNA: TGCGCCAGCCGGCAGGGGGTGAATCAGCCCCAGCATTTT